Listed below are T cell receptor beta chains from one sample, sequenced in a study of blood T cell repertoires in COVID-19. Only in-frame clones appear in the TCRdb table, and some are missing; sequencing was by immunoSEQ multiplex PCR. Found here are fewer than 300,000 clones, over 75% of them singletons; the top ten hold roughly 14%. The sequencing input was peripheral blood. The receptor source for this set is a human donor in a cohort sampled during active COVID-19. Each CDR3 is given with its conserved first and last residue. The D gene is left open where the match is weak. The listing skips clone size in some rows; elsewhere it reads once, few, many or a size class.

J,D,size,V,CDR3,DNA
TRBJ2-1,TRBD1,few,TRBV13,CASSSRTGSGYNEQFF,TGTGCCAGCAGCTCGAGGACAGGGAGCGGCTACAATGAGCAGTTCTTC
TRBJ1-2,NA,NA,TRBV5-1,CASSFDQGANYGYTF,TGCGCCAGCAGCTTTGATCAGGGTGCTAACTATGGCTACACCTTC
TRBJ2-3,NA,NA,TRBV6-5,CASSYSTQGRQYF,TGTGCCAGCAGTTACTCGACTCAGGGAAGGCAGTATTTT
TRBJ1-2,NA,NA,TRBV14,CASSQDLRGYTF,TGTGCCAGCAGCCAAGATCTGAGAGGCTACACCTTC
TRBJ2-3,TRBD2,few,TRBV15,CATSRELAGVGTDTQYF,TGTGCCACCAGCAGAGAGTTAGCGGGAGTGGGCACAGATACGCAGTATTTT
TRBJ2-1,NA,NA,TRBV4-3,CASSQDRDSRQFF,TGCGCCAGCAGCCAAGACCGGGATTCTCGGCAGTTCTTC
TRBJ2-6,TRBD2,NA,TRBV7-8,CASSLAVTSGMGGANVLTF,TGTGCCAGCAGCTTAGCTGTAACTAGCGGGATGGGAGGGGCCAACGTCCTGACTTTC
TRBJ2-1,TRBD2,NA,TRBV6-5,CATKWGGDNEQFF,TGTGCCACAAAGTGGGGGGGAGACAATGAGCAGTTCTTC
TRBJ1-2,NA,NA,TRBV15,CATSRDWGTQGNYGYTF,TGTGCCACCAGCAGAGATTGGGGTACACAGGGAAACTATGGCTACACCTTC
TRBJ1-4,NA,NA,TRBV5-1,CASSLASTPNEKLFF,TGCGCCAGCAGCTTAGCGAGTACCCCTAATGAAAAACTGTTTTTT
TRBJ1-2,TRBD1,NA,TRBV2,CASSERQGWDGYTF,TGTGCCAGCAGTGAAAGACAGGGCTGGGATGGCTACACCTTC
TRBJ2-3,TRBD2,NA,TRBV7-9,CASSFSGRARDTQYF,TGTGCCAGCAGCTTCAGCGGGAGGGCCCGAGATACGCAGTATTTT
TRBJ2-7,TRBD2,NA,TRBV5-4,CASSMGAGVAGYEQYF,TGTGCCAGCAGCATGGGAGCGGGAGTAGCGGGCTACGAGCAGTACTTC
TRBJ2-1,NA,NA,TRBV27,CASSPDRISYNEQFF,TGTGCCAGCAGTCCCGACAGAATCTCCTACAATGAGCAGTTCTTC
TRBJ2-1,TRBD2,NA,TRBV24-1,CATSKDSGRNEQFF,TGTGCCACCAGTAAAGATAGCGGGAGGAATGAGCAGTTCTTC
TRBJ1-3,NA,NA,TRBV6-5,CASSPLTGSGNTIYF,TGTGCCAGCAGTCCACTGACGGGCTCTGGAAACACCATATATTTT
TRBJ2-6,TRBD1,NA,TRBV7-2,CASSEQGWASGANVLTF,TGTGCCAGCAGCGAACAGGGGTGGGCCTCTGGGGCCAACGTCCTGACTTTC
TRBJ1-2,NA,NA,TRBV7-9,CASSLDSFYGYTF,TGTGCCAGCAGCTTAGATAGCTTCTATGGCTACACCTTC
TRBJ1-1,NA,NA,TRBV18,CASSPSWGRDNEAFF,TGTGCCAGCTCACCAAGTTGGGGGCGTGATAATGAAGCTTTCTTT
TRBJ1-2,TRBD1,NA,TRBV7-2,CASSWTGTGVYGYTF,TGTGCCAGCAGCTGGACCGGGACAGGGGTTTATGGCTACACCTTC
TRBJ2-7,TRBD1,NA,TRBV6-2/TRBV6-3,CASSPLGTGIHEQYF,TGTGCCAGCAGCCCACTCGGGACAGGGATCCACGAGCAGTACTTC
TRBJ2-5,TRBD2,NA,TRBV18,CASSRLAGGETQYF,TGTGCCAGCTCGCGACTAGCGGGAGGAGAGACCCAGTACTTC
TRBJ1-1,NA,NA,TRBV20-1,CSAGDAGEAFF,TGCAGTGCAGGGGACGCGGGGGAAGCTTTCTTT
TRBJ2-1,NA,NA,TRBV28,CASRRPGVRGYNEQFF,TGTGCCAGCAGGCGTCCCGGGGTCCGTGGCTACAATGAGCAGTTCTTC
TRBJ2-7,TRBD2,NA,TRBV4-2,CASSQVLAGDEQYF,TGTGCCAGCAGCCAAGTCCTAGCGGGAGACGAGCAGTACTTC
TRBJ2-7,NA,NA,TRBV20-1,CSALRGYEQYF,TGCAGTGCTCTTAGGGGCTACGAGCAGTACTTC
TRBJ2-1,NA,NA,TRBV28,CASRLGQGGNEQFF,TGTGCCAGCAGACTGGGGCAGGGGGGCAATGAGCAGTTCTTC
TRBJ2-1,TRBD1,NA,TRBV7-6,CASSLVPPGQGYNEQFF,TGTGCCAGCAGCTTAGTACCACCGGGACAGGGTTACAATGAGCAGTTCTTC
TRBJ1-6,NA,many,TRBV5-1,CASTDGEEGPLHF,TGCGCCAGCACCGATGGGGAGGAAGGGCCTCTCCACTTT
TRBJ2-7,TRBD1,NA,TRBV4-1,CASSRRDRDYEQYF,TGCGCCAGCAGCCGCCGGGACAGGGACTACGAGCAGTACTTC
TRBJ2-1,TRBD1,few,TRBV4-1,CASSQAVGAGGYNEQFF,TGCGCCAGCAGCCAAGCTGTCGGGGCAGGGGGCTATAATGAGCAGTTCTTC
TRBJ1-6,NA,NA,TRBV7-2,CASSPSGSSPLHF,TGTGCCAGCAGCCCTAGTGGGAGTTCACCCCTCCACTTT
TRBJ2-1,NA,NA,TRBV7-9,CARSTGQGEQFF,TGTGCCAGAAGTACAGGGCAAGGTGAGCAGTTCTTC
TRBJ2-3,TRBD2,NA,TRBV24-1,CATSDYSAGNTDTQYF,TGTGCCACCAGTGATTATTCAGCGGGGAACACAGATACGCAGTATTTT
TRBJ1-4,NA,NA,TRBV3-1/TRBV3-2,CASSLDPKAKLFF,TGTGCCAGCAGCCTTGACCCTAAAGCGAAACTGTTTTTT
TRBJ2-7,NA,NA,TRBV10-3,CAIPGEQYF,TGTGCCATCCCCGGCGAGCAGTACTTC
TRBJ1-6,TRBD1,few,TRBV7-2,CASSLGTGTNSPLHF,TGTGCCAGCAGCTTAGGGACAGGGACAAATTCACCCCTCCACTTT
TRBJ2-1,TRBD2,NA,TRBV19,CASRLAGVGNEQFF,TGTGCCAGCAGACTAGCTGGGGTTGGAAATGAGCAGTTCTTC
TRBJ2-5,TRBD1,once,TRBV24-1,CATSASRDRYQTQYF,TGTGCCACCAGTGCATCTCGGGACAGGTACCAGACCCAGTACTTC
TRBJ1-2,TRBD1,few,TRBV5-1,CASSIQGAGDYGYTF,TGCGCCAGCAGCATCCAGGGGGCCGGCGACTATGGCTACACCTTC
TRBJ2-7,NA,NA,TRBV6-1,CASSETGPYEQYF,TGTGCCAGCAGTGAAACAGGGCCCTACGAGCAGTACTTC
TRBJ2-3,NA,NA,TRBV6-5,CAAGRFRTDTQYF,TGTGCCGCTGGGAGGTTTCGCACAGATACGCAGTATTTT
TRBJ2-7,TRBD2,NA,TRBV11-2,CASSLVLAGGGEYF,TGTGCCAGCAGCTTAGTCCTAGCGGGAGGCGGGGAGTACTTC
TRBJ2-7,NA,NA,TRBV20-1,CSAPGYHEQYF,TGCAGTGCTCCGGGGTACCACGAGCAGTACTTC
TRBJ1-6,TRBD1,NA,TRBV27,CASRDRDNSPLHF,TGTGCCAGCAGGGACAGGGATAATTCACCCCTCCACTTT
TRBJ2-5,TRBD2,few,TRBV11-2,CASKILAGDQETQYF,TGTGCCAGCAAGATCCTAGCGGGGGACCAAGAGACCCAGTACTTC
TRBJ2-7,TRBD2,once,TRBV6-1,CASSEAMGLAGHEQYF,TGTGCCAGCAGTGAAGCTATGGGACTAGCGGGACACGAGCAGTACTTC
TRBJ1-1,TRBD1,NA,TRBV7-9,CASSWGQGRNTEAFF,TGTGCCAGCAGCTGGGGACAGGGAAGGAACACTGAAGCTTTCTTT
TRBJ2-3,TRBD1,NA,TRBV24-1,CATSDPTGGGTDTQYF,TGTGCCACCAGTGACCCGACAGGGGGGGGCACAGATACGCAGTATTTT
TRBJ2-3,NA,few,TRBV5-4,CASSPGADTQYF,TGTGCCAGCAGCCCAGGGGCAGATACGCAGTATTTT